This TCR beta chain appears in the sequencing data of a study of patients and donors after allogeneic stem cell transplantation. TCRdb itself ran the RT-PCR reads through MiXCR, one entry per CDR3 protein. The repertoire consists of 200,000 to 250,000 distinct CDR3 sequences, with around 41% occurring once and the leading ten covering more than 9%. Trimming took off 5 bases at V and 15 bases at J, with 17 bases between the two ends. CDR3 length equals 12 residues. Germline V CDR1 and CDR2: SGHTA, FQGNSA. There are a few counts of this clonotype. The rearrangement links TRBV7-2 to TRBJ2-1; the D gene is possibly TRBD1 (6 bases). The receptor was derived from a human donor who was either an allogeneic HSCT recipient or a stem cell or donor lymphocyte infusion donor (not recorded which). It is not recorded whose cells these are; they may come from a transplant donor. Sequenced: blood, either unsorted or a sorted T cell fraction (not recorded which). Here the CDR3 reads CASSQQGTRGFF. For the CDR3, the DNA is TGTGCCAGCAGCCAACAGGGTACGAGGGGGTTCTTC.